This entry concerns a single T cell receptor (beta chain). TCRdb processed the 5' RACE reads again and assigns one entry to each CDR3 protein, with no DNA. Its table lists some 150,000 distinct CDR3 sequences. These data come from a study of monozygotic twins with inflammatory bowel disease. There are 17 residues in the CDR3. Germline loops: CDR1 LGHNA, CDR2 YSLEER. Sequenced material: blood. The origin of this receptor is a human donor with ulcerative colitis or Crohn's disease, or a healthy co-twin of an affected twin (not recorded which). The chain recombines TRBV4-3 with TRBJ2-3; the TCRdb D gene call, TRBD1, has no DNA to confirm it. CDR3 amino acids: CASSPNAGQTSTDTQYF.